This is a list of T cell receptor beta chains from one sample in a study of blood T cell repertoires in COVID-19. Data came from immunoSEQ multiplex PCR; TCRdb stores just in-frame clones and leaves some out. Here the sample spans more than 60,000 clones, roughly 80% being singletons. Source material: peripheral blood. These receptors were taken from a human donor in a cohort sampled during active COVID-19. The CDR3 runs from the conserved cysteine through the conserved F or W. Each record gives: J gene, D gene, V gene, CDR3 length, clone size, CDR3 DNA, CDR3 protein. D genes are given only for firm matches. Size is omitted from some rows. Given values are once, few, many or a class for expanded clones.

j_gene: TRBJ1-6
d_gene: .
v_gene: TRBV28
len: 15
abundance: .
CDR3nt: TGTGCCAGCAGTTCACAGAGCTCCTATAATTCACCCCTCCACTTT
CDR3aa: CASSSQSSYNSPLHF

j_gene: TRBJ2-7
d_gene: TRBD1
v_gene: TRBV6-2/TRBV6-3
len: 13
abundance: .
CDR3nt: TGTGCCAGCAGCCGACAGGGAACGGGGGAGCAGTACTTC
CDR3aa: CASSRQGTGEQYF

j_gene: TRBJ2-7
d_gene: .
v_gene: TRBV19
len: 14
abundance: .
CDR3nt: TGTGCCAGTAGTATAGGCCAGGGTTGGTACGAGCAGTACTTC
CDR3aa: CASSIGQGWYEQYF

j_gene: TRBJ1-2
d_gene: .
v_gene: TRBV7-3
len: 13
abundance: .
CDR3nt: TGTGCCAGCAGCTTAACGGCCAACTATGGCTACACCTTC
CDR3aa: CASSLTANYGYTF

j_gene: TRBJ2-3
d_gene: .
v_gene: TRBV4-2
len: 15
abundance: .
CDR3nt: TGTGCCAGCAGCCAAGGCGGACTACCGCTCAATACGCAGTATTTT
CDR3aa: CASSQGGLPLNTQYF

j_gene: TRBJ1-1
d_gene: .
v_gene: TRBV25-1
len: 13
abundance: .
CDR3nt: TGTGCCAGCAGTGGGGGAGTGAACACTGAAGCTTTCTTT
CDR3aa: CASSGGVNTEAFF

j_gene: TRBJ1-2
d_gene: .
v_gene: TRBV28
len: 13
abundance: .
CDR3nt: TGTGCCAGCAGTACATCGACAGCCTATGGCTACACCTTC
CDR3aa: CASSTSTAYGYTF

j_gene: TRBJ1-1
d_gene: .
v_gene: TRBV5-6
len: 11
abundance: .
CDR3nt: TGTGCCAGCAGCAGGGAGACTGAAGCTTTCTTT
CDR3aa: CASSRETEAFF

j_gene: TRBJ1-1
d_gene: TRBD1
v_gene: TRBV5-1
len: 13
abundance: .
CDR3nt: TGCGCCAGCAGCTTAGGGACAGGGAAAGGAGCTTTCTTT
CDR3aa: CASSLGTGKGAFF

j_gene: TRBJ1-1
d_gene: .
v_gene: TRBV6-5
len: 14
abundance: .
CDR3nt: TGTGCCAGCAGGACACAGAATTGGAACACTGAAGCTTTCTTT
CDR3aa: CASRTQNWNTEAFF

j_gene: TRBJ1-1
d_gene: .
v_gene: TRBV7-9
len: 12
abundance: .
CDR3nt: TGTGCCAGCAGCCAGGGTAGCACTGAAGCTTTCTTT
CDR3aa: CASSQGSTEAFF

j_gene: TRBJ1-4
d_gene: TRBD1
v_gene: TRBV30
len: 16
abundance: once
CDR3nt: TGTGCCTGGACCGCCTTGCGGGACAGGGTCCGAGAAAAACTGTTTTTT
CDR3aa: CAWTALRDRVREKLFF

j_gene: TRBJ1-6
d_gene: TRBD1
v_gene: TRBV15
len: 15
abundance: .
CDR3nt: TGTGCCACCAGCGACAGGACAGGGCTGAATTCACCCCTCCACTTT
CDR3aa: CATSDRTGLNSPLHF

j_gene: TRBJ1-1
d_gene: TRBD1
v_gene: TRBV7-9
len: 18
abundance: .
CDR3nt: TGTGCCAGCAGCATAAGACCAGGGGGTCCCCTCGTGAACACTGAAGCTTTCTTT
CDR3aa: CASSIRPGGPLVNTEAFF

j_gene: TRBJ1-1
d_gene: .
v_gene: TRBV18
len: 17
abundance: few
CDR3nt: TGTGCCAGCTCACCCCGTTCCGGGGGGATGGCGGTAGCTGAAGCTTTCTTT
CDR3aa: CASSPRSGGMAVAEAFF

j_gene: TRBJ1-1
d_gene: .
v_gene: TRBV10-3
len: 13
abundance: once
CDR3nt: TGTGCCATCAGTGGGGTTAGGAGCACTGAAGCTTTCTTT
CDR3aa: CAISGVRSTEAFF

j_gene: TRBJ2-7
d_gene: .
v_gene: TRBV5-5
len: 12
abundance: .
CDR3nt: TGTGCCAGCAGCCCGCAGGGGTACGAGCAGTACTTC
CDR3aa: CASSPQGYEQYF

j_gene: TRBJ2-1
d_gene: TRBD2
v_gene: TRBV3-1/TRBV3-2
len: 15
abundance: once
CDR3nt: TGTGCCAGCAGCGACATAGCGGGGGCCTACAATGAGCAGTTCTTC
CDR3aa: CASSDIAGAYNEQFF

j_gene: TRBJ2-7
d_gene: TRBD1
v_gene: TRBV30
len: 13
abundance: .
CDR3nt: TGTGCCTGGAGCGTGACAGGGATGAACGAGCAGTACTTC
CDR3aa: CAWSVTGMNEQYF

j_gene: TRBJ1-1
d_gene: .
v_gene: TRBV7-3
len: 15
abundance: .
CDR3nt: TGTGCCAGCAGCGCCTCGGGGGGCTTGGGCACTGAAGCTTTCTTT
CDR3aa: CASSASGGLGTEAFF

j_gene: TRBJ2-2
d_gene: .
v_gene: TRBV9
len: 16
abundance: .
CDR3nt: TGTGCCAGCAGCGCCGGCGGGGCACTGTACACCGGGGAGCTGTTTTTT
CDR3aa: CASSAGGALYTGELFF

j_gene: TRBJ1-6
d_gene: TRBD1
v_gene: TRBV19
len: 14
abundance: .
CDR3nt: TGTGCCAGTAGTATAGGGACAGGGATCCCACCCCTCCACTTT
CDR3aa: CASSIGTGIPPLHF